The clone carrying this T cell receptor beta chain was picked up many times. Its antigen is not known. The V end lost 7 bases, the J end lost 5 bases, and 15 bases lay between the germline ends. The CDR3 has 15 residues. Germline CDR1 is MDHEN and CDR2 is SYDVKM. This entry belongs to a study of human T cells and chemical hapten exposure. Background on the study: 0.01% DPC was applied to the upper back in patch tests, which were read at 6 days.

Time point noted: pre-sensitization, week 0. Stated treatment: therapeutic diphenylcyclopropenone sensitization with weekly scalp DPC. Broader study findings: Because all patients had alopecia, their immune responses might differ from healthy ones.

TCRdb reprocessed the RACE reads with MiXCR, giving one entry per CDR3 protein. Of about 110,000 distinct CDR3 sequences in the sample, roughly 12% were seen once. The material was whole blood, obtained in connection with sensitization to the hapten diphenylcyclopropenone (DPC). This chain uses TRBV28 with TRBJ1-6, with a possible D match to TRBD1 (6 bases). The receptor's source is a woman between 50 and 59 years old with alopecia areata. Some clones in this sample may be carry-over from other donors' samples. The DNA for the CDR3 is TGTGCCAGCAATACTCCGGGGGCTGATAATTCACCCCTCCACTTT. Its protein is CASNTPGADNSPLHF.